This T cell receptor (beta chain) derives from a study of CD8 T cells in Susac syndrome (dated by TCRdb to about 2019). With respect to the entire study: Whether CD8+ T cell activation and differentiation in Susac syndrome was antigen driven was tested using repertoire sequencing. The clonality of the CD8+ T cell repertoire was compared across over 10 healthy donors, around 14 Susac syndrome patients and about 16 multiple sclerosis patients.

High-throughput TCR beta sequencing profiled peripheral blood CD8+ and CD4+ T cells from healthy donors, Susac syndrome patients and multiple sclerosis patients. Treatment-naive patients with stable or active relapsing-remitting disease fulfilling revised McDonald criteria were used as multiple sclerosis controls. CD8+ TEMRA cells were enriched by FACS, while bulk CD8+ and CD4+ T cells were purified by magnetic negative isolation. Blood was collected in EDTA tubes and processed within 24 hours, with PBMCs isolated through density gradient centrifugation. PBMCs intended for TCR sequencing were frozen in liquid nitrogen and were later thawed in a 37 degrees C water bath. A purity of at least 90% was achieved for sorted or isolated CD4+, CD8+ and CD8+ TEMRA cells. RNA was extracted using the RNeasy kit, and about 0.5 to 1 ug of the RNA was reverse transcribed with random hexamers. The immunoSEQ multiplex PCR assay, which covers 54 Vbeta and 13 Jbeta segments, was used to amplify TCR beta CDR3 regions. To correct PCR amplification bias, a synthetic template baseline was used for both primer optimization and computational correction. In the paper's pipeline: Reads were annotated to V, D and J genes per IMGT and analyzed with immunoSEQ Analyzer, keeping only productive sequences. Clonality was computed as one minus Shannon entropy normalized by log2 of the number of productive unique sequences. Public and private clones were assessed among the 100 most prevalent clones of each patient and control. Susac-specific clones were defined as absent from healthy and MS cohorts, 1052 published viral clones and other ImmuneACCESS disease sequences. The public reads were reanalyzed by TCRdb: fastp trimming at Q25, MiXCR alignment, in-frame beta chains only. Identical CDR3 proteins give one entry, which carries the most common genes and DNA. The V and J calls and clone size are TCRdb's, not the authors'. For this sample the table gives hundreds of thousands of distinct CDR3 sequences, of which around 91% were detected only once. The ten biggest clones cover roughly 0.17% of the sample.

What the research found in general, with its limitations: The TCR sequencing and HLA analysis was acknowledged to have included a relatively small number of individuals.

This clonotype came up once. The clone's antigen remains unknown. There are no base qualities to consult, and no much larger clone falls within one base. A lone read offers only weak evidence. This clonotype originated in a human donor with multiple sclerosis. Sequencing used CD8+ T cells from PBMCs.

The CDR3 region has the sequence CSAIGGVSYEQYF. The bases read TGCAGTGCGATAGGGGGGGTCTCCTACGAGCAGTACTTC. The chain is assembled from TRBV20-1 and TRBJ2-7, with TRBD2 as a weak D call on 7 bases. The CDR3 runs 13 residues from the cysteine to the phenylalanine. Only the CDR3 part of the read is kept: 39 bases, read in frame from the first base. The germline ends are 12 bases apart after V is trimmed by 6 bases and J by 0 bases. Looking up the germline V gene (reference sequence) yields CDR1 DFQATT and CDR2 SNEGSKA.